Sequencing of this T cell receptor beta chain was carried out in a study of blood T cell repertoires in COVID-19. Study at large: The United States, Italy and Spain supplied acute and convalescent COVID-19 samples. T cells, B-cell-depleted T cells, or PBMCs provided the cDNA or gDNA that served as material.

Source study methods: Reference gene primer amplification yielded estimated nucleated cell counts. The table came from immunoSEQ multiplex PCR; TCRdb's copy has only in-frame clones and leaves some out. V and J calls and clone size are copied from that table; D and trimming were computed from the DNA. The table has 400,000 to 500,000 clones, around 86% seen once. The V and J ends lost 4 bases and 5 bases, in that order; junction bases with no gene match: 18. The CDR3 is 20 amino acids. Germline values: CDR1 SGHTS, CDR2 YDEGEE. Material: peripheral blood. The origin of this receptor is a woman in her 30s with active or convalescent COVID-19. The gene calls are TRBV5-8 and TRBJ2-1, with 13 bases aligning to TRBD2. CDR3 sequence: CASSRFGVVGLAGEDNEQFF. The CDR3 nucleotides are TGTGCCAGCAGCCGCTTCGGGGTGGTTGGACTAGCGGGAGAGGACAATGAGCAGTTCTTC.